The 16 T cell receptor beta chains reported below all come from one sample, sequenced in a study of blood T cell repertoires in COVID-19. Sequencing was performed with immunoSEQ multiplex PCR; in TCRdb, only in-frame clones are kept and a portion is missing. The sample has around 160,000 clones, 84% seen once. What was sequenced was peripheral blood. These receptor sequences come from a woman older than 75 with acute or convalescent COVID-19.

This clone was seen once. The J gene is TRBJ2-1, the V gene TRBV11-2; the match to TRBD2 covers 9 bases. The CDR3 loop spans 16 amino acids. Germline lookup yields CDR1 SGHAT and CDR2 FQNNGV. The V and J ends lost 5 bases and 6 bases, in that order; junction bases with no gene match: 11. The CDR3 DNA sequence: TGTGCCAGCAGCACCCTAGCGGGAAAGGGAGGCAATGAGCAGTTCTTC. Residues: CASSTLAGKGGNEQFF.

The rearrangement joins TRBV10-3 to TRBJ2-7; possible D gene TRBD2, 5 bases. The CDR3 extends over 17 amino acids. CDR1 is ENHRY and CDR2 is SYGVKD in the germline V gene. Deletions cut 3 bases from V and 2 bases from J, with 20 bases between. This chain's CDR3 is CAISDPRGLHQTYEQYF. The CDR3 bases are TGTGCCATCAGTGATCCTCGAGGACTCCACCAAACCTACGAGCAGTACTTC.

The chain carries TRBV5-4 and TRBJ2-7; possibly TRBD2 for D (5 bases). Per the germline V gene, CDR1 is SGHNT and CDR2 is YYREEE (reference sequence). Trimming left V 4 bases short and J 4 bases short, with 12 bases between. CDR3 length: 13 residues. The CDR3 DNA reads as TGTGCCAGCAGCCCCATCGGGATTTACGAGCAGTACTTC. Amino acids: CASSPIGIYEQYF.

The gene calls are TRBV10-2 and TRBJ2-3, with unresolved D. Trimming removed 8 bases from V and 2 bases from J, with 20 bases in between. CDR1 is WSHSY and CDR2 is SAAADI in the germline V gene. This CDR3 comprises 16 residues. The CDR3 nucleotides are TGCGCCAGCCATGCTTCGTGGCTAGTCAACACAGATACGCAGTATTTT. This sequence encodes CASHASWLVNTDTQYF.

V gene TRBV10-1 combines with J gene TRBJ1-5, with D possibly TRBD1 on 5 matching bases. The CDR3 is 16 amino acids. Germline-derived CDR1 and CDR2 are WNHNN and SYGVQD (reference sequence). V was clipped by 10 bases and J by 1 base, with 20 bases between them. The CDR3 nucleotides read TGCGCCACATCCAAGCGGAGGGGTGCAAGCAATCAGCCCCAGCATTTT. This sequence encodes CATSKRRGASNQPQHF.

The chain couples TRBV13 to TRBJ1-1; D gene uncertain. CDR1 PRHDT and CDR2 FYEKMQ come from the germline V gene (reference sequence). The CDR3 extends over 11 amino acids. V lost 3 bases to trimming and J lost 8 bases, with 7 bases between them. The CDR3 sequence: CASSFAGEAFF. The CDR3 nucleotides are TGTGCCAGCAGCTTCGCGGGCGAAGCTTTCTTT.

This clone appeared a few times. This sequence joins TRBV27 and TRBJ2-2; D gene uncertain. V was trimmed by 3 bases and J by 0 bases, leaving 5 bases between them. CDR3 length: 14 residues. CDR1 and CDR2 (germline): MNHEY, SMNVEV (reference sequence). CDR3 nucleotides: TGTGCCAGCAGTTTTGAGGCGAACACCGGGGAGCTGTTTTTT. This codes for CASSFEANTGELFF.

The V and J genes are TRBV6-5 and TRBJ2-2, with 14 bases matching TRBD2. The CDR3 extends over 15 amino acids. J was trimmed by 7 bases and V by 8 bases; bases with no gene match: 6. Looked up from germline, CDR1 is MNHEY and CDR2 is SVGAGI. The chain's CDR3 is CASGLAGGGGGELFF. The CDR3 DNA follows: TGTGCCAGCGGACTAGCGGGAGGTGGTGGCGGGGAGCTGTTTTTT.

The rearrangement links TRBV5-1 to TRBJ2-2; weak D call: TRBD2 (6 bases). Germline V gives CDR1 SGHRS, CDR2 YFSETQ. Trimming took off 0 bases at V and 7 bases at J, with 10 bases between the two ends. The CDR3 loop spans 14 amino acids. The CDR3 loop reads CASSLVAEIGELFF. Here the CDR3 DNA reads TGCGCCAGCAGCTTGGTAGCGGAGATCGGGGAGCTGTTTTTT.

The chain uses TRBV10-3 and TRBJ1-1; a possible D gene is TRBD1 (6 bases). This CDR3 contains 14 residues. Trimming took 10 bases from V and 1 from J, leaving 16 bases between them. The germline V gene encodes CDR1 ENHRY and CDR2 SYGVKD. This chain's CDR3 is CATRTSDRNTEAFF. CDR3 sequence (DNA): TGTGCCACCCGGACTTCGGACAGGAACACTGAAGCTTTCTTT.

CDR3 DNA sequence: TGCGCCAGCAGCCCGAAGGGGTCCGGGGCCAACGTCCTGACTTTC. This gives the protein CASSPKGSGANVLTF. The chain carries TRBV5-1 and TRBJ2-6; maybe TRBD1 (5 bases). CDR3 length: 15 amino acids. V shed 4 bases and J shed 4 bases, with 12 bases lying between them. CDR1 is SGHRS, CDR2 YFSETQ, per germline.

The chain employs TRBV12-3 or TRBV12-4 and TRBJ2-5; 11 positions match TRBD2. V was pared by 8 bases and J by 3 bases, with 2 bases of the junction left unmatched. The CDR3 has 13 residues. DNA for the CDR3: TGTGCCAGCGCGACTAGCGGGAAAGAGACCCAGTACTTC. This gives the protein CASATSGKETQYF.

The sample holds one count of this clone. An end of the junction does not agree with germline; a read error may underlie this. V is TRBV6-1 and J is TRBJ2-7, with TRBD2 identical over 14 bases. CDR3 size: 18 residues. The germline V gene encodes CDR1 MNHNS and CDR2 SASEGT. CDR3 sequence: CAGSAPTSGRAVLYEQYF. In nucleotides, the CDR3 is TGTGCCGGCAGTGCCCCGACTAGCGGGAGGGCAGTTCTCTACGAGCAGTACTTC.

In this sample, this clone turned up once. The chain couples TRBV29-1 to TRBJ2-7, with TRBD1 matching 9 bases. This CDR3 is built from 13 residues. V dropped 4 bases and J dropped 2; count of bases not matched to a gene: 3. Looked up from germline, CDR1 is SQVTM and CDR2 is ANQGSEA. The CDR3, as DNA: TGCAGCGTTGCGGACAGGGGTACCTACGAGCAGTACTTC. It translates to CSVADRGTYEQYF.

This clone was observed a handful of times. The chain recombines TRBV19 with TRBJ1-1; D is ambiguous. The CDR3 extends over 11 amino acids. Germline CDR1 is LNHDA and CDR2 is SQIVND (reference sequence). V was pared by 9 bases and J by 0 bases, with 5 bases between. This CDR3 is CASSVNTEAFF. In DNA, the CDR3 is TGTGCCAGCTCGGTGAACACTGAAGCTTTCTTT.

V is TRBV4-2 and J is TRBJ1-2; tentative D call: TRBD1 (6 bases). Trimming cost V 1 base and J 3 bases, with 15 bases left between them. Germline values: CDR1 LGHNA, CDR2 YNFKEQ. This CDR3 spans 16 amino acids. In nucleotides, the CDR3 is TGTGCCAGCAGCCAAGTTTCACAGGGAGGGGACTATGGCTACACCTTC. Amino acid sequence: CASSQVSQGGDYGYTF.